Listed here are 25 T cell receptor beta chains from one sample, sequenced in a study of T cell responses to AZD1222 COVID-19 vaccine. TCRdb's table, derived via immunoSEQ multiplex PCR, lists solely in-frame clones and lacks some. Among 100,000 to 150,000 clones listed, 86% were seen once. The sequences come from peripheral blood, collected on day 0 of AZD1222 vaccination. The receptor set was obtained from an adult in good health.

This clone showed up just once. V is TRBV7-9 and J is TRBJ1-6; D not resolved. CDR1 and CDR2 (germline): SEHNR, FQNEAQ (reference sequence). V was pared by 5 bases and J by 6 bases, with 14 bases between. There are 15 residues in the CDR3. The CDR3 DNA is TGTGCCAGCAGCCTCCCCTTTGGTTCTAATTCACCCCTCCACTTT. This translates into CASSLPFGSNSPLHF.

The rearrangement links TRBV5-1 to TRBJ2-1, with 10 bases matching TRBD2. Per germline, CDR1 SGHRS and CDR2 YFSETQ. CDR3 length equals 15 residues. V lost 5 bases, J lost 8 bases, and 10 bases stayed unmatched. The CDR3 reads CASRKVTSGSYEQFF. The CDR3 DNA reads TGCGCCAGCAGAAAGGTGACTAGCGGGTCCTATGAGCAGTTCTTC.

This chain links TRBV7-6 with TRBJ2-2; 9 bases are shared with TRBD2. The V segment lost 4 bases and the J segment 5 bases; nucleotides outside the gene matches: 11. CDR3 size: 17 residues. Germline V CDR1 and CDR2: SGHVS, FNYEAQ. The CDR3: CASSSPISGSLTGELFF. The CDR3 DNA follows: TGTGCCAGCAGCTCCCCGATTAGCGGGAGCCTTACCGGGGAGCTGTTTTTT.

The chain combines TRBV12-3 or TRBV12-4 with TRBJ2-1; D is uncertain. Trimming cost V 3 bases and J 6 bases, with 6 bases left between them. The CDR3 covers 12 residues. DNA of the CDR3: TGTGCCAGCAGTTTTAGATTCAATGAGCAGTTCTTC. Translation gives CASSFRFNEQFF.

This rearrangement joins TRBV7-2 to TRBJ2-1; 8 bases fit TRBD2. V was clipped by 5 bases and J by 7 bases; unmatched bases: 16. CDR3 length equals 17 residues. The germline V gene has CDR1 SGHTA and CDR2 FQGNSA. The CDR3 is CASSPSHWTSSANEQFF. DNA for the CDR3: TGTGCCAGCAGCCCCTCCCATTGGACTAGCTCCGCTAATGAGCAGTTCTTC. Full variable domain (missing parts from reference TRBV7-2 and TRBJ2-1): GAGVSQSPSNKVTEKGKDVELRCDPISGHTALYWYRQSLGQGLEFLIYFQGNSAPDKSGLPSDRFSAERTGGSVSTLTIQRTQQEDSAVYLCASSPSHWTSSANEQFFGPGTRLTVL.

V usage is TRBV28 and J usage is TRBJ2-1, with D possibly TRBD1 on 6 matching bases. This CDR3 has 14 amino acids. CDR1 and CDR2 (germline): MDHEN, SYDVKM. V was clipped by 5 bases and J by 9 bases, with 17 bases between them. The CDR3 loop is CASSTGYRTSEQFF. The CDR3 DNA reads as TGTGCCAGCAGTACAGGGTACCGGACCAGTGAGCAGTTCTTC.

The table lists this clone with a few counts. The gene calls are TRBV29-1 and TRBJ2-2, with TRBD2 as a possible D gene (5 bases). Trimming pared 6 bases from V and 0 bases from J, leaving 11 bases between. The CDR3 covers 14 residues. Germline V gene sequence: CDR1 SQVTM, CDR2 ANQGSEA. The CDR3 protein is CSVRGSSNTGELFF. CDR3 DNA sequence: TGCAGCGTACGGGGTAGTTCGAACACCGGGGAGCTGTTTTTT.

The sample holds a few counts of this clone. The rearrangement links TRBV5-8 to TRBJ1-1; D is possibly TRBD1 (5 bases). V lost 3 bases, J lost 11 bases, and 17 bases lay in between. Germline V gene data show CDR1 as SGHTS and CDR2 as YDEGEE. This CDR3 has 13 amino acids. DNA of the CDR3: TGTGCCAGCAGCTCCGGGGCCCACCCGTGGGCTTTCTTT. Amino acid sequence: CASSSGAHPWAFF.

The table lists this clone with a few counts. J is TRBJ2-1 and V is TRBV15, with TRBD2 matching 9 bases. The CDR3 is made up of 15 amino acids. The J segment lost 8 bases and the V segment lost 2 bases, leaving 7 bases of the junction unmatched. The germline V gene encodes CDR1 LNHNV and CDR2 YYDKDF (reference sequence). CDR3 DNA: TGTGCCACCAGCAGAATAGCGGGGGCGAGGGATGAGCAGTTCTTC. It specifies CATSRIAGARDEQFF. Drawing the rest from reference TRBV15 and TRBJ2-1, the complete variable domain is DAMVIQNPRYQVTQFGKPVTLSCSQTLNHNVMYWYQQKSSQAPKLLFHYYDKDFNNEADTPDNFQSRRPNTSFCFLDIRSPGLGDTAMYLCATSRIAGARDEQFFGPGTRLTVL.

J is TRBJ2-2 and V is TRBV18; D is perhaps TRBD1 (7 bases). This CDR3 is 16 amino acids long. Germline CDR1 KGHSH, CDR2 LQKENI. V lost 6 bases to trimming and J lost 5 bases, with 19 bases between them. The CDR3 DNA is TGTGCCAGCTCTCGGGGGTCGGGACAGAGAACCGGGGAGCTGTTTTTT. Translation gives CASSRGSGQRTGELFF. Complete variable domain (other parts from reference TRBV18 and TRBJ2-2): NAGVMQNPRHLVRRRGQEARLRCSPMKGHSHVYWYRQLPEEGLKFMVYLQKENIIDESGMPKERFSAEFPKEGPSILRIQQVVRGDSAAYFCASSRGSGQRTGELFFGEGSRLTVL.

This chain joins TRBV19 and TRBJ2-7; D is tentatively TRBD1 or TRBD2 (5 bases each). Germline CDR1 is LNHDA and CDR2 is SQIVND (reference sequence). The CDR3 is 13 amino acids. The V gene lost 1 base and the J gene lost 4 bases, with 8 bases spanning the gap. The CDR3 DNA follows: TGTGCCAGTAGTATAGTCGGGACGTACGAGCAGTACTTC. This codes for CASSIVGTYEQYF.

This clone was picked up a small number of times. The genes are TRBV6-5 and TRBJ1-2; tentatively, D is TRBD1 (5 bases). The ends were cut back, 2 bases at V and 6 bases at J, with 16 bases in the middle. The CDR3 runs to 15 residues. CDR1 is MNHEY and CDR2 is SVGAGI in the germline V gene. The CDR3 sequence: CASSYDYASDNGYTF. CDR3 in DNA: TGTGCCAGCAGTTACGATTACGCGTCGGACAATGGCTACACCTTC.

The rearrangement uses TRBV6-1 and TRBJ1-5, with D uncertain. CDR1 MNHNS and CDR2 SASEGT come from the germline V gene. V shed 3 bases and J shed 6 bases, with 9 bases lying between them. The CDR3 is 13 residues long. The CDR3 DNA reads TGTGCCAGCAGTGAGGCCCCCTCTCAGCCCCAGCATTTT. The encoded protein is CASSEAPSQPQHF.

The chain has TRBV28 and TRBJ2-7; 10 bases fit TRBD2. Germline CDR1 MDHEN, CDR2 SYDVKM. CDR3 size: 14 residues. Trimming removed 6 bases from V and 0 bases from J; junction bases left unmatched: 2. In DNA, the CDR3 is TGTGCCAGCAGGCTAGCGGGAGCCTCCTACGAGCAGTACTTC. Translation gives CASRLAGASYEQYF.

J is TRBJ1-1 and V is TRBV6-5; 7 positions match TRBD1. Trimming took 7 bases from V and 1 from J; bases not matched to a gene: 9. The CDR3 is made up of 15 amino acids. From germline, CDR1 is MNHEY and CDR2 SVGAGI. In nucleotides, the CDR3 is TGTGCCAGCAACCAAGCGACAGGGTGGAACACTGAAGCTTTCTTT. Translation: CASNQATGWNTEAFF.

Only one count was recorded for this clone. This sequence joins TRBV11-2 and TRBJ2-5, with 7 bases matching TRBD2. The J segment lost 4 bases and the V segment lost 6 bases, leaving 14 bases of the junction unmatched. The CDR3 spans 16 residues. Looked up from germline, CDR1 is SGHAT and CDR2 is FQNNGV. The CDR3 reads CASRLPGRAATETQYF. CDR3 nucleotides: TGTGCCAGCAGACTACCGGGGAGGGCCGCGACAGAGACCCAGTACTTC.

This chain joins TRBV7-8 and TRBJ1-4; D is ambiguous. This CDR3 contains 13 residues. V shed 1 base and J shed 8 bases, with 8 bases lying between them. CDR1 SGHVS and CDR2 FQNEAQ come from the germline V gene. The CDR3 loop is CASSLVGYEKLFF. CDR3 DNA sequence: TGTGCCAGCAGCTTAGTGGGGTACGAAAAACTGTTTTTT.

CDR3 loop: CASSLRPGHLNTEAFF. CDR3 nucleotide sequence: TGTGCCAGCAGCTTGAGGCCAGGACACCTGAACACTGAAGCTTTCTTT. This chain joins TRBV5-6 and TRBJ1-1, with a tentative D call TRBD1 (5 bases). Germline V gene data show CDR1 as SGHDT and CDR2 as YYEEEE. This CDR3 has 16 amino acids. Trimming took off 1 base at V and 0 bases at J, with 13 bases between the two ends. Variable domain in full (rest from reference TRBV5-6 and TRBJ1-1): DAGVTQSPTHLIKTRGQQVTLRCSPKSGHDTVSWYQQALGQGPQFIFQYYEEEERQRGNFPDRFSGHQFPNYSSELNVNALLLGDSALYLCASSLRPGHLNTEAFFGQGTRLTVV.

The chain has TRBV4-3 and TRBJ2-7, with D possibly TRBD2 on 6 matching bases. CDR3 length: 14 residues. V lost 4 bases and J 7 bases, leaving 17 bases between the germline ends. The V gene's germline CDR1 is LGHNA and CDR2 YSLEER. CDR3 bases: TGCGCCAGCAGCCTCCGACTAGGTTTAGGGGAGCAGTACTTC. Its translation is CASSLRLGLGEQYF.

The genes are TRBV28 and TRBJ2-7; 9 bases align to TRBD1. Germline loops: CDR1 MDHEN, CDR2 SYDVKM. The CDR3 is made up of 14 amino acids. Trimming removed 7 bases from V and 3 bases from J; junction bases left unmatched: 7. CDR3 nucleotide sequence: TGTGCCAGCAATACGCCGGGACAGGGCTACGAGCAGTACTTC. Protein product: CASNTPGQGYEQYF.

This sequence joins TRBV5-3 and TRBJ2-3, with D perhaps given as TRBD1 or TRBD2 (5 bases each). TRBV5-3 is an ORF for which the function is uncertain. Trimming removed 2 bases at V and 5 bases at J, with 24 bases between. The CDR3 sequence is 18 residues long. CDR3 residues: CARSLPRDRNDEGDTQYF. The DNA for the CDR3 is TGTGCCAGAAGCTTACCCCGGGACCGAAATGACGAAGGAGATACGCAGTATTTT.

V usage is TRBV14 and J usage is TRBJ2-1; TRBD2 aligns across 11 bases. The germline V gene has CDR1 SGHDN and CDR2 FVKESK. The CDR3 loop spans 17 amino acids. Losses at the gene ends were 0 bases for V and 4 bases for J; bases not matched to a gene: 5. The CDR3 loop is CASSQDVIAGGYNEQFF. CDR3 sequence (DNA): TGTGCCAGCAGCCAAGATGTTATAGCGGGAGGGTACAATGAGCAGTTCTTC.

The gene calls are TRBV30 and TRBJ1-4, with D perhaps matching TRBD1 (5 bases). Germline values: CDR1 GTSNPN, CDR2 SVGIG (reference sequence). This CDR3 is 11 amino acids long. The V gene lost 8 bases and the J gene lost 5 bases, with 9 bases spanning the gap. This CDR3 is CAGTDNEKLFF. For the CDR3, the DNA is TGTGCCGGGACTGACAATGAAAAACTGTTTTTT. Full variable domain (outside the CDR3, taken from reference TRBV30 and TRBJ1-4): SQTIHQWPATLVQPVGSPLSLECTVEGTSNPNLYWYRQAAGRGLQLLFYSVGIGQISSEVPQNLSASRPQDRQFILSSKKLLLSDSGFYLCAGTDNEKLFFGSGTQLSVL.

The J gene is TRBJ2-7, the V gene TRBV5-5; 9 nucleotides match TRBD1. Trimming removed 4 bases from V and 3 bases from J; junction bases left unmatched: 11. Germline V gene lookup returns CDR1 SGHKS and CDR2 YYEKEE (reference sequence). This CDR3 has 16 residues. The CDR3 bases are TGTGCCAGCAGCAGCGTCGGGACAGGGCGCGTCTACGAGCAGTACTTC. This translates into CASSSVGTGRVYEQYF.

This clone has only a few counts. The genes are TRBV7-2 and TRBJ2-3; 9 bases agree with TRBD1. The CDR3 consists of 16 residues. Losses at the gene ends were 3 bases for V and 2 bases for J; bases not matched to a gene: 6. In germline, CDR1 is SGHTA, CDR2 FQGNSA. CDR3 DNA sequence: TGTGCCAGCAGCTTTGGGGGGACAGGGTACACAGATACGCAGTATTTT. Its protein product is CASSFGGTGYTDTQYF.